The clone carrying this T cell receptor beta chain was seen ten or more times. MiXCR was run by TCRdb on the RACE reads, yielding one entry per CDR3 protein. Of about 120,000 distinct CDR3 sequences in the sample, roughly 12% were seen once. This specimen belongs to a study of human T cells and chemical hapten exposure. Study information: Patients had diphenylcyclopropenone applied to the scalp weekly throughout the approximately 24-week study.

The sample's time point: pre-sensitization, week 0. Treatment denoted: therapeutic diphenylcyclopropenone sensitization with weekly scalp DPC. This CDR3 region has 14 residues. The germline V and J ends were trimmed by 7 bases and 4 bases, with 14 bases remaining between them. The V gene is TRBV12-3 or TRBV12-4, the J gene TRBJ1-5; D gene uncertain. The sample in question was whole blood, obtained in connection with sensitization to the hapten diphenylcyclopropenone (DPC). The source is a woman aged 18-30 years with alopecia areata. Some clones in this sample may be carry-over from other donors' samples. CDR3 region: CASTRAGRNQPQHF. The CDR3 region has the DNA TGTGCCAGCACCCGGGCGGGGAGGAATCAGCCCCAGCATTTT.